Described below is a single TCR beta chain sequence and its context. What it binds is not known. This record comes from a study of cytomegalovirus exposure and HLA in healthy donors. The study, taken as a whole, reports: Presence/absence analyses took donor sequencing depth as roughly uniform. Being productive about 90% or about 30% of the time was typical of most TCR beta V segments in an earlier analysis.

Primers included in the PCR were 60 Vbeta and 13 Jbeta primers. Method: immunoSEQ multiplex PCR; TCRdb's copy keeps in-frame clones and lacks some. Of some 57,000 clones in the sample, around three quarters were seen once. Germline CDR1 is SGHTS and CDR2 is YDEGEE. V lost 0 bases and J 9 bases, leaving 10 bases between the germline ends. CDR3 length: 14 amino acids. The receptor comes from a woman aged 60-70 years in good health and CMV-seropositive. The genes are TRBV5-8 and TRBJ1-6, with D hard to call. Sequenced material: PBMCs. The CDR3 here is CASSLGGEGSPLHF. The CDR3 DNA follows: TGTGCCAGCAGCTTGGGGGGTGAGGGTTCACCCCTCCACTTT.